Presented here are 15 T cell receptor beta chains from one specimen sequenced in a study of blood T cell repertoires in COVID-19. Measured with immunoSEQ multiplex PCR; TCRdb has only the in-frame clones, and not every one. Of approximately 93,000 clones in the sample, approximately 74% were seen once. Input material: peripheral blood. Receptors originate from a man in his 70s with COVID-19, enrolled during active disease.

CDR3 amino acids: CAIRIGASGMEQFF. The CDR3 DNA is TGTGCCATCAGAATCGGGGCTAGCGGGATGGAGCAGTTCTTC. This rearrangement joins TRBV10-3 to TRBJ2-1; 9 nucleotides agree with TRBD2. This CDR3 comprises 14 residues. CDR1 is ENHRY, CDR2 SYGVKD, per germline. Trimming at V came to 6 bases and at J to 10 bases, leaving 10 bases not matched to a gene.

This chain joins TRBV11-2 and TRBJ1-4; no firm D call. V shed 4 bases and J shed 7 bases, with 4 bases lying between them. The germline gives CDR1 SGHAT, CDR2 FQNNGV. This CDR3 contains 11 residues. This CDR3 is CASSSFEKLFF. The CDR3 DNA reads TGTGCCAGCAGCTCGTTTGAAAAACTGTTTTTT.

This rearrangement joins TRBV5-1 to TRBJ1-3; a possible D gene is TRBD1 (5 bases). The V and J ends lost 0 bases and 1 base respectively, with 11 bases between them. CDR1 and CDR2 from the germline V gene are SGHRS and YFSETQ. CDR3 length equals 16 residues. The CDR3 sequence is CASSLDRYYSGNTIYF. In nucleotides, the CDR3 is TGCGCCAGCAGCTTGGACAGGTACTATTCTGGAAACACCATATATTTT.

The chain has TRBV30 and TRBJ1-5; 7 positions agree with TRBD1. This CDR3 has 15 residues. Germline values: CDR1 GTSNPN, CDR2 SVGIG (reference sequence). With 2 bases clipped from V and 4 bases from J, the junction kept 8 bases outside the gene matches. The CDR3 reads CAWSKGIQGNQPQHF. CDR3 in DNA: TGTGCCTGGAGTAAAGGGATACAGGGGAATCAGCCCCAGCATTTT.

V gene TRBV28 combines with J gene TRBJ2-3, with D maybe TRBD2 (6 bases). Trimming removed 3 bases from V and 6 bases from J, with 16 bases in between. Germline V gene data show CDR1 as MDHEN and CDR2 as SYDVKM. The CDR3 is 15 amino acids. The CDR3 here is CASSLWGLGFDTQYF. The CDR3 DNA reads TGTGCCAGCAGTTTGTGGGGACTGGGTTTCGATACGCAGTATTTT.

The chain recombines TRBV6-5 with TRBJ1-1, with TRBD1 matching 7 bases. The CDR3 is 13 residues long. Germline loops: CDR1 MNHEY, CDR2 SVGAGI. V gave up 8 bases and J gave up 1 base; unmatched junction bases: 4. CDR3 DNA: TGTGCCAGCTCACAGGGGTCGAACACTGAAGCTTTCTTT. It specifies CASSQGSNTEAFF.

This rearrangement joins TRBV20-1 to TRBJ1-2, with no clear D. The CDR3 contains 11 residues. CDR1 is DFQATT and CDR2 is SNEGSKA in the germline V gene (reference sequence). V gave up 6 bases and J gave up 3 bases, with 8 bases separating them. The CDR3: CSARKDYGYTF. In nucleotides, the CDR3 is TGCAGTGCCAGGAAAGACTATGGCTACACCTTC.

CDR3 nucleotide sequence: TGTGCCTGGAGTGTAGGGACTAGCGGTACCGGGGAGCTGTTTTTT. It is translated as CAWSVGTSGTGELFF. The V and J genes are TRBV30 and TRBJ2-2; 11 nucleotides line up with TRBD2. The V gene's germline CDR1 is GTSNPN and CDR2 SVGIG (reference sequence). The trim removed 0 bases at V and 5 bases at J, leaving 2 bases unmatched. CDR3 length equals 15 residues.

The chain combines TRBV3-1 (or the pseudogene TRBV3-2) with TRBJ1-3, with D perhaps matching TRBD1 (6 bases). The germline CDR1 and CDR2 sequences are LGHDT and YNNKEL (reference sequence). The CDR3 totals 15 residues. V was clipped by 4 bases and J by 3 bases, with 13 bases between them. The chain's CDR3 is CASSLLQGYGNTIYF. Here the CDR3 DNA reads TGTGCCAGCAGCCTTCTCCAGGGGTATGGAAACACCATATATTTT.

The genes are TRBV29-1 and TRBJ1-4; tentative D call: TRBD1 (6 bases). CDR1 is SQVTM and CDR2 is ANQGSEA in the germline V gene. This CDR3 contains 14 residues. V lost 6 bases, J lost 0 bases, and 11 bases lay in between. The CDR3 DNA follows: TGCAGCGTGACCGGGACACCAACTAATGAAAAACTGTTTTTT. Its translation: CSVTGTPTNEKLFF.

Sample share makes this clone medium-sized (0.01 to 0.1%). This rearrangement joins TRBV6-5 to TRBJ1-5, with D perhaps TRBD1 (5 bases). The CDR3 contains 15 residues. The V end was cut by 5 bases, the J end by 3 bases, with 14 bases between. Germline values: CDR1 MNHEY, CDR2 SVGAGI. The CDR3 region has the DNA TGTGCCAGCAGTCGTGGGGGGGGGTACAATCAGCCCCAGCATTTT. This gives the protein CASSRGGGYNQPQHF.

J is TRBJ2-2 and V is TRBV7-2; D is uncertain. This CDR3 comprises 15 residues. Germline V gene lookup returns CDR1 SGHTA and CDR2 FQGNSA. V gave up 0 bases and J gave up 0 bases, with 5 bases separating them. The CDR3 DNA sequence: TGTGCCAGCAGCTTAGCTCTAGCGAACACCGGGGAGCTGTTTTTT. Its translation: CASSLALANTGELFF.

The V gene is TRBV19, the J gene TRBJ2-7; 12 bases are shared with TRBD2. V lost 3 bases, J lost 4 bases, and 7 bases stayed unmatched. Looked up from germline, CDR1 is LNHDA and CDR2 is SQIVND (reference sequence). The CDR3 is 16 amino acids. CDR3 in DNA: TGTGCCAGTAGTATCCGAACTAGCGGGAGGCTGTACGAGCAGTACTTC. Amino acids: CASSIRTSGRLYEQYF.

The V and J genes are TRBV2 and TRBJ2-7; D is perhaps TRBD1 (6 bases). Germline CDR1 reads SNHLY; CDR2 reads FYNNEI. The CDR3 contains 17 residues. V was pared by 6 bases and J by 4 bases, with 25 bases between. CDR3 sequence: CASSVPVRAQGGYEQYF. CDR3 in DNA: TGTGCCAGCAGCGTCCCGGTCCGGGCTCAAGGGGGATACGAGCAGTACTTC.

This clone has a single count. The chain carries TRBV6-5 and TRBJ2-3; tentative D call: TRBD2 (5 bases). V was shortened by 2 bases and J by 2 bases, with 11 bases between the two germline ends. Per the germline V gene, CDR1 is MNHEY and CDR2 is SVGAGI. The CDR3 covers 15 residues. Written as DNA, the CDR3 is TGTGCCAGCAGTTACCAGGTGGGAGCCACAGATACGCAGTATTTT. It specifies CASSYQVGATDTQYF.